This TCR beta chain stems from a study of T cell responses to AZD1222 COVID-19 vaccine. The V segment lost 5 bases and the J segment 2 bases; nucleotides outside the gene matches: 8. The CDR3 covers 16 residues. Germline CDR1 is MNHEY and CDR2 is SVGEGT. Sequenced by immunoSEQ multiplex PCR; TCRdb stores in-frame clones only, minus some. The repertoire consists of about 92,000 clones, with over 75% occurring once and the leading ten covering 10%. The input for sequencing was peripheral blood, taken on day 0 of AZD1222 vaccination. This TCR was recovered from an adult in good health. The V call is TRBV6-2 or TRBV6-3, the J call TRBJ2-3, with 9 positions matching TRBD1. Here the CDR3 DNA reads TGTGCCAGCAGTGACCGGACAGGGGCAGACACAGATACGCAGTATTTT. Residues: CASSDRTGADTDTQYF.